This TCR beta chain appears in the sequencing data of a study of cytomegalovirus exposure and HLA in healthy donors. Study summary: There were some 410 genotyped donors. Of these, 81% fell in the genetic ancestry cluster associated with self-reported Caucasian donors.

The study, taken as a whole, reports: Most TCR beta V segments were productive about 87% or about 30% of the time in an earlier analysis. The HLA-A and HLA-B alleles of most subjects were reportedly predicted accurately from TCR beta sequences. Cytomegalovirus association was assigned to 170 or so TCR beta chains.

Both 60 Vbeta primers and 13 Jbeta primers went into the PCR. Some clones are missing from TCRdb's copy, which holds only in-frame ones; the method was immunoSEQ multiplex PCR. Of roughly 190,000 clones in the sample, around 79% were seen once. V was shortened by 6 bases and J by 7 bases, with 18 bases between the two germline ends. Germline V gene lookup returns CDR1 SEHNR and CDR2 FQNEAQ (reference sequence). The CDR3 runs 15 residues. Of note for this clone: No antigen is known for it.

The material sequenced was PBMCs. The chain links TRBV7-9 to TRBJ2-2; tentative D call: TRBD1 (7 bases). The source is a woman aged 45-65 years in good health and CMV-seronegative. CDR3 DNA: TGTGCCAGCAGTTTCTCGAGACAGGGAGGCGGGGAGCTGTTTTTT. This codes for CASSFSRQGGGELFF.